Listed below are T cell receptor beta chains from one sample, sequenced in a study of cytomegalovirus exposure and HLA in healthy donors. TCRdb's copy holds only in-frame clones and misses some; the assay was immunoSEQ multiplex PCR. Among fewer than 150,000 clones, about 80% were seen once, and the ten largest hold 2% to 2.5%. Sequencing was carried out using PBMCs. The receptors derive from a man aged 25-45 years in good health and CMV-seronegative. The CDR3 runs from the conserved cysteine through the conserved F or W.

v_call: TRBV19; j_call: TRBJ2-1; cdr3_aa: CASSALGLDNEQFF
v_call: TRBV7-6; j_call: TRBJ2-1; cdr3_aa: CASSLRQGNNEQFF
v_call: TRBV29-1; j_call: TRBJ2-7; cdr3_aa: CSVEKTGYEQYF
v_call: TRBV6-1; j_call: TRBJ2-1; cdr3_aa: CASSEHGGRAIEQFF
v_call: TRBV28; j_call: TRBJ2-2; cdr3_aa: CASSRLVVSGELFF
v_call: TRBV27; j_call: .; cdr3_aa: CASRQALLSRGPYEQYF
v_call: TRBV25-1; j_call: TRBJ2-3; cdr3_aa: CASSEWVSGSATDTQYF
v_call: TRBV30; j_call: TRBJ1-3; cdr3_aa: CAWNTDGGMGNTIYF
v_call: TRBV7-9; j_call: TRBJ1-2; cdr3_aa: CASSPVHQDYGYTF
v_call: TRBV30; j_call: TRBJ1-1; cdr3_aa: CAWSVSSDTEAFF
v_call: TRBV28; j_call: TRBJ2-2; cdr3_aa: CASSLLAGGGTGELFF
v_call: TRBV4-1; j_call: TRBJ2-1; cdr3_aa: CASSHANLWNEQFF
v_call: TRBV7-2; j_call: TRBJ2-1; cdr3_aa: CASTVGAGADNEQFF
v_call: TRBV28; j_call: TRBJ1-4; cdr3_aa: CASSLSGQGGHEKLFF
v_call: TRBV4-1; j_call: TRBJ1-2; cdr3_aa: CASSQGLSVYGYTF
v_call: TRBV5-1; j_call: TRBJ2-4; cdr3_aa: CASSVTLAKNIQYF
v_call: TRBV7-2; j_call: TRBJ1-1; cdr3_aa: CASSEQGTVNTEAFF
v_call: TRBV25-1; j_call: .; cdr3_aa: CASRGHTENYEQYF
v_call: TRBV27; j_call: TRBJ2-3; cdr3_aa: CASSFTSGRSTQYF
v_call: TRBV18; j_call: TRBJ1-4; cdr3_aa: CASSPQDRGNEKLFF
v_call: TRBV30; j_call: TRBJ2-5; cdr3_aa: CAWSVVGTSGGETQYF
v_call: TRBV18; j_call: TRBJ2-2; cdr3_aa: CASSPFLGTGVTGELFF